This TCR beta chain was obtained from a study of beta chain features in type 1 diabetes. The overall study: Age, gender, cell numbers and subset yield matched between patients and controls. Study results and limitations: Researchers caution that PCR might favor shorter templates, equally among patients and controls. For Type 1 diabetes patients, all four CD4+ subsets carried TCRB CDR3s that were moderately but significantly shorter.

This clone came up a few times. Antigen: not known. Every isolated RNA sample was fully reverse transcribed, so sequencing captured expressed TCRB transcripts. TCRdb's copy holds only in-frame clones and misses some; the assay was immunoSEQ multiplex PCR. Found here are over 200,000 clones, around 9.9% of them singletons; the top ten hold around 0.018%. Markers CD45RO/CCR7/CD25/CD127/CD95/CD27 served to sort CD4+ naive, central memory, regulatory and stem cell-like memory cells. V was trimmed by 3 bases and J by 4 bases, leaving 6 bases between them. CDR3 size: 12 residues. In germline, CDR1 is LGHNA, CDR2 YSLEER.

What was sequenced was naive CD4+ T cells from blood. This clonotype was sampled from a man aged 25-45 years with type 1 diabetes. The chain links TRBV4-3 to TRBJ1-2, with D maybe TRBD1 (6 bases). The chain's CDR3 is CASSQDSYGYTF. In DNA form, the CDR3 reads TGCGCCAGCAGCCAGGACAGCTATGGCTACACCTTC.